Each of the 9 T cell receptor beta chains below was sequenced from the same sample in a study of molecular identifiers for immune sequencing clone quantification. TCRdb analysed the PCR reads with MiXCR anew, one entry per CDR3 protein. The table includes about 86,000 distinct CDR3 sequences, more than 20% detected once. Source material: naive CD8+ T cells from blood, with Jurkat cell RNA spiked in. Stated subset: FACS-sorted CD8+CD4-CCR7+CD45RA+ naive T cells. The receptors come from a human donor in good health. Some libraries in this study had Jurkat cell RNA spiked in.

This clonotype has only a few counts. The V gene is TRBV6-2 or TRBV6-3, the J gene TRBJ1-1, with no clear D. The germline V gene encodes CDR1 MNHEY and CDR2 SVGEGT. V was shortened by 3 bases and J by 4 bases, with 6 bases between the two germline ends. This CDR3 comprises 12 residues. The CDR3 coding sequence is TGTGCCAGCAGTTATTCGCCCACTGAAGCTTTCTTT. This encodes CASSYSPTEAFF.

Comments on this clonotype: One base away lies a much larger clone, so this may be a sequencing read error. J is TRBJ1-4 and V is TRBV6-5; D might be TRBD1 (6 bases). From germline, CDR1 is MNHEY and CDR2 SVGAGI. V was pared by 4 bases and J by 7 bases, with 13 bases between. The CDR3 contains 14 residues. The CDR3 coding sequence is TGTGCCAGCAGTTGTGGGGGGGGCGGTGAAAAACTGTTTTTT. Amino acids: CASSCGGGGEKLFF.

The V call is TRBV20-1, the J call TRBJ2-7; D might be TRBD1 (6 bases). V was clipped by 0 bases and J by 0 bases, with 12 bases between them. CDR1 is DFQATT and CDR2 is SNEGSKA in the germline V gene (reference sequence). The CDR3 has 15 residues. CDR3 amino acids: CSAREDRRNSYEQYF. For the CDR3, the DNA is TGCAGTGCTAGAGAGGACAGAAGGAACTCCTACGAGCAGTACTTC.

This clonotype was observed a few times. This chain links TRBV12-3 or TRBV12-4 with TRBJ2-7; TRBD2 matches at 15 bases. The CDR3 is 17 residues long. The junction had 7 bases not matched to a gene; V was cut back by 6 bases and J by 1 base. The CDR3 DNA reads TGTGCCAGCAGCCGGGGACTAGCGGGAGGCCCGTCCTACGAGCAGTACTTC. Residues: CASSRGLAGGPSYEQYF.

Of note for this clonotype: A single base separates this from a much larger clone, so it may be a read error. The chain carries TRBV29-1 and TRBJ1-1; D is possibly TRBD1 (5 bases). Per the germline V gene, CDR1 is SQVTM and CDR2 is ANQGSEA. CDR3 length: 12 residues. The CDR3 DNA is TGCAGCGGCAGGGTTCTGAACACTGGAGCTTTCTTT. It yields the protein CSGRVLNTGAFF. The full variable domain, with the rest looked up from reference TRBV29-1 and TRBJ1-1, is SAVISQKPSRDICQRGTSLTIQCQVDSQVTMMFWYRQQPGQSLTLIATANQGSEATYESGFVIDKFPISRPNLTFSTLTVSNMSPEDSSIYLCSGRVLNTGAFFGQGTRLTVV.

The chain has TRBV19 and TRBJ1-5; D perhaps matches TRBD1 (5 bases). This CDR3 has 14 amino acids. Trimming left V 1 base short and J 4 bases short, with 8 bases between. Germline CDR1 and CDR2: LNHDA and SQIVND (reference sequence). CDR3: CASSIVAGNQPQHF. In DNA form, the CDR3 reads TGTGCCAGTAGTATAGTGGCAGGGAATCAGCCCCAGCATTTT.

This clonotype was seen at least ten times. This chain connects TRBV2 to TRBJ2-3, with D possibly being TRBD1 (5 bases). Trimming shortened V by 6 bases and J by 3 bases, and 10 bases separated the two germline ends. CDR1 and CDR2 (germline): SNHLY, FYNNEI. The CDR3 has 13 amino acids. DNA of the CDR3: TGTGCCAGCAGCGAGACAGTTACAGATACGCAGTATTTT. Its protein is CASSETVTDTQYF.

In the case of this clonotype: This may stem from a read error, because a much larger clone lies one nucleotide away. CDR3 region: CSARDRVESYEQYF. CDR3 bases: TGCAGTGCTCGAGACAGGGTAGAGTCCTACGAGCAGTACTTC. The chain joins TRBV20-1 to TRBJ2-7; 7 nucleotides line up with TRBD1. Germline CDR1 is DFQATT and CDR2 is SNEGSKA (reference sequence). The CDR3 totals 14 residues.

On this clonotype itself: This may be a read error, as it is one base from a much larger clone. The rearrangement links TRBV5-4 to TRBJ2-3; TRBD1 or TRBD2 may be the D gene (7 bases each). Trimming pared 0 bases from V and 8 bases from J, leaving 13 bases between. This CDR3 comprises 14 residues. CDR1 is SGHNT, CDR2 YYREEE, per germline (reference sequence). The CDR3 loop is CASSLGEGAGTQYF. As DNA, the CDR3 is TGTGCCAGCAGCTTGGGGGAGGGGGCAGGTACGCAGTATTTT.